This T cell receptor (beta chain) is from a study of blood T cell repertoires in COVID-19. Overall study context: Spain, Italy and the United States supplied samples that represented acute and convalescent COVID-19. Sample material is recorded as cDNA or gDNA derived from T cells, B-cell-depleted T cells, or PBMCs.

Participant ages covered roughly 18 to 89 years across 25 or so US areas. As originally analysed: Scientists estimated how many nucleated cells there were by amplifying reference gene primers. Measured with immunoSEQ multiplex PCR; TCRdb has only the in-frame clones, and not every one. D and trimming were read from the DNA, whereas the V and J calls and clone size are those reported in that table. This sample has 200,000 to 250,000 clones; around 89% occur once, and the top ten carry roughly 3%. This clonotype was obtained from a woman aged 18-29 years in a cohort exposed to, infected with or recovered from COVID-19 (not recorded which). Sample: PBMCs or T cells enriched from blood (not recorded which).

The CDR3 reads CAWTTRQGASINEKLFF. The CDR3 DNA is TGTGCCTGGACAACCAGACAGGGGGCGTCTATTAATGAAAAACTGTTTTTT. The rearrangement links TRBV30 to TRBJ1-4; TRBD1 matches at 10 bases. J lost 4 bases, V lost 4 bases, and 12 bases had no gene match. CDR1 and CDR2 from the germline V gene are GTSNPN and SVGIG (reference sequence). CDR3 length: 17 amino acids.